Each of the 21 T cell receptor beta chains below was sequenced from the same sample in a study of blood T cell repertoires in COVID-19. Libraries were prepared by immunoSEQ multiplex PCR; TCRdb keeps only in-frame clonotypes and omits some of them. In the table there are under 200,000 clones, 75% to 85% of which are singletons. The sequenced material came from peripheral blood. Receptor source: a human donor in a cohort sampled during active COVID-19.

This chain connects TRBV7-3 to TRBJ2-7; 8 positions agree with TRBD1. The CDR3 has 15 residues. Unmatched junction bases numbered 12, after V lost 5 bases and J lost 6 bases. From germline, CDR1 is SGHTA and CDR2 FQGTGA. Here the CDR3 reads CASSLQPGQGAEQYF. The CDR3, as DNA: TGTGCCAGCAGCCTACAGCCAGGCCAGGGGGCCGAGCAGTACTTC.

The chain combines TRBV5-1 with TRBJ2-5; 13 bases are shared with TRBD2. J gave up 5 bases and V 4 bases, and 8 bases lay outside the gene matches. Germline V lookup: CDR1 SGHRS, CDR2 YFSETQ. There are 16 residues in the CDR3. CDR3: CASSKTGLAGVETQYF. CDR3 nucleotides: TGCGCCAGCAGCAAAACAGGACTAGCGGGAGTCGAGACCCAGTACTTC.

This sequence joins TRBV27 and TRBJ1-2, with D possibly matching TRBD1 (6 bases). The V and J ends lost 5 bases and 7 bases respectively, with 23 bases between them. Germline CDR1 is MNHEY and CDR2 is SMNVEV (reference sequence). The CDR3 runs to 16 residues. CDR3 sequence: CASSHLSGGVISGYTF. CDR3 nucleotides: TGTGCCAGCAGTCACCTCTCGGGGGGCGTAATAAGTGGCTACACCTTC.

The chain employs TRBV9 and TRBJ2-2; D ambiguous. Trimming shortened V by 3 bases and J by 0 bases, and 12 bases separated the two germline ends. Per the germline V gene, CDR1 is SGDLS and CDR2 is YYNGEE. This CDR3 is 16 amino acids long. CDR3 in amino acids: CASSARIEANTGELFF. The CDR3 DNA follows: TGTGCCAGCAGCGCCCGAATAGAAGCGAACACCGGGGAGCTGTTTTTT.

This clone occurred a few times. The gene calls are TRBV20-1 and TRBJ1-2; a possible D gene is TRBD1 (6 bases). The germline CDR1 and CDR2 sequences are DFQATT and SNEGSKA (reference sequence). V lost 3 bases and J 4 bases, leaving 9 bases between the germline ends. CDR3 length equals 12 residues. The DNA for the CDR3 is TGCAGTGCTAGTAGAGGGGGCTATGGCTACACCTTC. This codes for CSASRGGYGYTF.

The chain joins TRBV6-5 to TRBJ1-2, with 7 positions matching TRBD1. J lost 2 bases, V lost 6 bases, and 3 bases had no gene match. This CDR3 region has 13 residues. The germline V gene has CDR1 MNHEY and CDR2 SVGAGI. The CDR3 coding sequence is TGTGCCAGCAGCTCGACAGGGAACTATGGCTACACCTTC. It translates to CASSSTGNYGYTF.

In DNA form, the CDR3 reads TGCAGTGCTAGTGGCGCAGGGGGCTATAACTATGGCTACACCTTC. This translates into CSASGAGGYNYGYTF. J is TRBJ1-2 and V is TRBV20-1; 8 bases agree with TRBD1. The V segment lost 3 bases and the J segment 1 base; nucleotides outside the gene matches: 7. CDR1 and CDR2 from the germline V gene are DFQATT and SNEGSKA (reference sequence). This CDR3 has 15 residues.

V and J are TRBV27 and TRBJ2-7, with a tentative D call TRBD1 (5 bases). CDR3 length: 14 amino acids. Germline CDR1 MNHEY, CDR2 SMNVEV (reference sequence). With 3 bases removed from V and 3 bases from J, the gap between germline ends came to 12 bases. CDR3 residues: CASSFRAGIYEQYF. CDR3 bases: TGTGCCAGCAGTTTTCGGGCAGGGATCTACGAGCAGTACTTC.

The chain recombines TRBV9 with TRBJ1-5, with 9 bases that match TRBD1. Germline CDR1 SGDLS, CDR2 YYNGEE. The length of the CDR3 is 14 residues. Trimming cost V 3 bases and J 6 bases; bases outside gene matches: 4. The CDR3 spells CASSAGQGGQPQHF. CDR3 DNA: TGTGCCAGCAGCGCGGGACAGGGTGGTCAGCCCCAGCATTTT.

The chain is built from TRBV7-8 and TRBJ2-1, with 10 bases lining up with TRBD2. Germline CDR1 reads SGHVS; CDR2 reads FQNEAQ. V lost 0 bases and J lost 0; bases outside the gene matches: 2. The CDR3 extends over 17 amino acids. CDR3 amino acids: CASSLASGRTSYNEQFF. CDR3 DNA: TGTGCCAGCAGCTTAGCTAGCGGGAGGACCTCCTACAATGAGCAGTTCTTC.

V gene TRBV28 combines with J gene TRBJ1-5; D ambiguous. This CDR3 region has 13 residues. Germline CDR1 reads MDHEN; CDR2 reads SYDVKM. The V and J ends lost 10 bases and 6 bases respectively, with 16 bases between them. CDR3 amino acids: CATSGRVSQPQHF. The CDR3 bases are TGTGCCACCTCGGGGAGGGTCAGTCAGCCCCAGCATTTT.

The V gene is TRBV4-1, the J gene TRBJ1-6; 9 bases line up with TRBD1. Germline-derived CDR1 and CDR2 are MGHRA and YSYEKL. This CDR3 has 17 residues. Trimming at V came to 2 bases and at J to 7 bases, leaving 9 bases not matched to a gene. The CDR3 DNA is TGCGCCAGCAGCCAATCCCTACAGGGGGCATGGAATTCACCCCTCCACTTT. Translated, it gives CASSQSLQGAWNSPLHF.

The chain uses TRBV7-2 and TRBJ2-7; D is possibly TRBD2 (5 bases). The germline V gene has CDR1 SGHTA and CDR2 FQGNSA. The CDR3 runs 13 residues. Trimming removed 5 bases from V and 6 bases from J, with 14 bases in between. This CDR3 is CASSPGVGFEQYF. CDR3 DNA sequence: TGTGCCAGCAGCCCCGGGGTAGGGTTCGAGCAGTACTTC.

The chain combines TRBV7-9 with TRBJ1-6; possible D gene TRBD1, 5 bases. Germline V gives CDR1 SEHNR, CDR2 FQNEAQ (reference sequence). Deletions cut 0 bases from V and 11 bases from J, with 14 bases between. This CDR3 has 15 amino acids. For the CDR3, the DNA is TGTGCCAGCAGCTTAGCGGGGGGGATTGGAACACCCCTCCACTTT. Its protein is CASSLAGGIGTPLHF.

This clone was seen more than once but under ten times. This rearrangement joins TRBV6-5 to TRBJ1-3; 9 bases are shared with TRBD1. This CDR3 spans 15 amino acids. CDR1 is MNHEY, CDR2 SVGAGI, per germline. V was clipped by 6 bases and J by 8 bases; unmatched bases: 11. The CDR3 is CASSLGTGTWDTIYF. In DNA, the CDR3 is TGTGCCAGCAGCCTCGGGACAGGGACATGGGACACCATATATTTT.

The chain uses TRBV10-3 and TRBJ1-3; tentative D call: TRBD1 (6 bases). Germline V gene data show CDR1 as ENHRY and CDR2 as SYGVKD. The CDR3 has 14 residues. Trimming left V 2 bases short and J 2 bases short, with 7 bases between. CDR3 DNA: TGTGCCATCAGTGAGGAGGGGGCTGGAAACACCATATATTTT. Translating gives CAISEEGAGNTIYF.

The chain employs TRBV4-1 and TRBJ2-2; 8 positions match TRBD1. V shed 0 bases and J 4 bases; nucleotides not matched to a gene: 4. Germline assignment: CDR1 MGHRA and CDR2 YSYEKL. The CDR3 extends over 16 amino acids. CDR3: CASSQETGGGTGELFF. As DNA, the CDR3 is TGCGCCAGCAGCCAAGAAACAGGGGGTGGCACCGGGGAGCTGTTTTTT.

The V and J genes are TRBV7-6 and TRBJ2-3; weak D call: TRBD2 (6 bases). Trimming removed 5 bases from V and 1 base from J, with 19 bases in between. CDR1 is SGHVS and CDR2 is FNYEAQ in the germline V gene. This CDR3 has 17 residues. The CDR3 region has the DNA TGTGCCAGCAGCGCGCGGGCGGGACCTACGGGCACAGATACGCAGTATTTT. Protein sequence: CASSARAGPTGTDTQYF.

The chain links TRBV29-1 to TRBJ1-3, with D unclear. CDR1 and CDR2 from the germline V gene are SQVTM and ANQGSEA. The length of the CDR3 is 14 residues. Trimming shortened V by 4 bases and J by 0 bases, and 10 bases separated the two germline ends. CDR3 sequence (DNA): TGCAGCGTTGTGGTCGGACTCTCTGGAAACACCATATATTTT. Translating gives CSVVVGLSGNTIYF.

The chain combines TRBV7-2 with TRBJ1-1; tentatively, D is TRBD1 (6 bases). Trimming cost V 5 bases and J 5 bases, with 18 bases left between them. Germline lookup yields CDR1 SGHTA and CDR2 FQGNSA. The CDR3 extends over 15 amino acids. The CDR3 DNA reads as TGTGCCAGCAGCCAAGGGGGGGGGATTTTGACTGAAGCTTTCTTT. This gives the protein CASSQGGGILTEAFF.

The count of this clone is one. This rearrangement joins TRBV2 to TRBJ2-1; tentative D call: TRBD1 (5 bases). The germline gives CDR1 SNHLY, CDR2 FYNNEI. The V gene lost 6 bases and the J gene lost 2 bases, with 5 bases spanning the gap. This CDR3 contains 12 residues. The CDR3 sequence: CASRDTYNEQFF. In DNA form, the CDR3 reads TGTGCCAGCAGGGACACCTACAATGAGCAGTTCTTC.